The source of this T cell receptor beta chain is a study of blood T cell repertoires in COVID-19. At the level of the study: Samples representing acute and convalescent COVID-19 were sourced from the United States, Italy and Spain. T cells, B-cell-depleted T cells, or PBMCs supplied cDNA or gDNA.

As originally analysed: It was from reference gene primer amplification that nucleated cell counts were estimated. Here immunoSEQ multiplex PCR was the method, and the copy in TCRdb shows in-frame clones only, minus some. V and J calls and clone size are copied from that table; D and trimming were computed from the DNA. The sample lists about 78,000 clones; around 74% were seen once. V was pared by 4 bases and J by 2 bases, with 3 bases of the junction left unmatched. The V gene's germline CDR1 is SGDLS and CDR2 YYNGEE. This CDR3 is built from 14 residues. This clone was counted between two and nine times.

Material: peripheral blood. The source is a human donor in a cohort sampled during active COVID-19. The chain carries TRBV9 and TRBJ1-3; 7 bases are a match to TRBD1. The CDR3: CASSRTGAGNTIYF. CDR3 coding DNA: TGTGCCAGCAGCCGTACAGGGGCTGGAAACACCATATATTTT.